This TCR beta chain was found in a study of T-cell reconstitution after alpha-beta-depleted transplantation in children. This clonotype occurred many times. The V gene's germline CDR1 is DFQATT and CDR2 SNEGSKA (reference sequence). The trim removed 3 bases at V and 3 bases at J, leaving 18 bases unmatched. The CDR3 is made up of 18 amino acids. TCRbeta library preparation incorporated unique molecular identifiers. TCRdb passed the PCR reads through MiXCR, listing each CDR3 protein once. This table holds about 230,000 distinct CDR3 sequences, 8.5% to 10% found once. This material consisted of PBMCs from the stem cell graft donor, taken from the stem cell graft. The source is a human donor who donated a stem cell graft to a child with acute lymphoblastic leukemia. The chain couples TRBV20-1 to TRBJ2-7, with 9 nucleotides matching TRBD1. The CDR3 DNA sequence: TGCAGTGCTAGGAAACATAATTTCCGGGACAGGGACCTCTACGAGCAGTACTTC. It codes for CSARKHNFRDRDLYEQYF.